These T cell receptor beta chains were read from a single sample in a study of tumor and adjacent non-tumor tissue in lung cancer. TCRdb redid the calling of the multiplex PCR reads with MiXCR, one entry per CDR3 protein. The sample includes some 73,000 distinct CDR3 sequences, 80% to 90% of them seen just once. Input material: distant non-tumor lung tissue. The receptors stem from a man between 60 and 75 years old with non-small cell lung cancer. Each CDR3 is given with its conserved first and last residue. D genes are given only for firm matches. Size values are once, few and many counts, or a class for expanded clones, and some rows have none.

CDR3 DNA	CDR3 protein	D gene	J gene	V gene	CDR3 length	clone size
TGTGCCAGCAGCGGGCGGACAGGGCTTGGGAACACTGAAACTCTCTTT	CASSGRTGLGNTETLF	TRBD1	TRBJ1-1	TRBV5-4	16	.
TGTACCAGCAGCCAACGGGGCGGACAGGGGAAAGATACGCAGTATTTT	CTSSQRGGQGKDTQYF	TRBD1	TRBJ2-3	TRBV4-1	16	.
TGTGCCAGGAGTTCAGCACCCTGGACGGGGCGTAATGAGCAGTTCTTC	CARSSAPWTGRNEQFF	.	TRBJ2-1	TRBV6-6	16	once
TGTACCAGCAGCTCCGACAGAGGGGTCGGCACAGATACGCAGTATTTT	CTSSSDRGVGTDTQYF	.	TRBJ2-3	TRBV11-2	16	.
TGTGCCAGCTGCTTAGTCGTGAGAGACACTGAAGCTTTCTTT	CASCLVVRDTEAFF	.	TRBJ1-1	TRBV11-2	14	.
TGTGCCAGCATCCTGGTAGACTTAAATGAGCAGTTCTTC	CASILVDLNEQFF	.	TRBJ2-1	TRBV5-4	13	.
TGTGCCAGCAGCCAAGATTGGACACAGGGAAACAATGGGCAGTTCTTC	CASSQDWTQGNNGQFF	.	TRBJ2-1	TRBV4-2	16	.
TGTGCCAGCAGTTACGGAGGACAGGGTCTCCGCTATGGCTACACCTTC	CASSYGGQGLRYGYTF	TRBD1	TRBJ1-2	TRBV6-5	16	.
TGTGCCAGCAGCTTAGATCGAGAACAGCCCCAGCATTTT	CASSLDREQPQHF	.	TRBJ1-5	TRBV11-2	13	many
TGTGGCAGCACCGACCGGACAGCTCTCAATGAGCAGTTCTTC	CGSTDRTALNEQFF	.	TRBJ2-1	TRBV6-2/TRBV6-3	14	.
TGTGCCAGCAGCGTAGATGGGGGCTACAATGAGCAGTTCTTC	CASSVDGGYNEQFF	.	TRBJ2-1	TRBV9	14	.
TGTGCCAGCACCGAGTCGGGATACGGGAGAATGGAGCAGTACTTC	CASTESGYGRMEQYF	.	TRBJ2-7	TRBV12-3/TRBV12-4	15	many
TGCAGTGCTATACGGGGGAACACTGAAGCTTTCTTT	CSAIRGNTEAFF	.	TRBJ1-1	TRBV20-1	12	medium-sized
TGTGCGAGCGGCTACACAATGGGGGGGCCAAAGGAGACCCAGTACTTC	CASGYTMGGPKETQYF	.	TRBJ2-5	TRBV11-2	16	.
TGTACCAGCAGCTTTTTCCTCGCGGTGGCGGATACGCAGTATTTT	CTSSFFLAVADTQYF	.	TRBJ2-3	TRBV11-2	15	few
TGCACTGTTGGAGGACTGGGGGAGCTGTTTTTT	CTVGGLGELFF	.	TRBJ2-2	TRBV29-1	11	.
TGTGCCAGCAGTTTAGAGATGTGGAGCGAGCAGTACTTT	CASSLEMWSEQYF	.	TRBJ2-7	TRBV11-3	13	.
TGCACCAGCAGCCCCCAGCAGAGCTCCTACAATGAGCAGTTCTTC	CTSSPQQSSYNEQFF	.	TRBJ2-1	TRBV5-1	15	.
TGCGCCAGCAGCCCAGGGACTAGCGGGAGTTTCGCAGATACGCAGTATTTT	CASSPGTSGSFADTQYF	TRBD2	TRBJ2-3	TRBV5-1	17	few
TGCGGTGCTAGACCCGGGGGGACTAGCACGGGTGAGCAGTTCTTC	CGARPGGTSTGEQFF	TRBD2	TRBJ2-1	TRBV20-1	15	.
TGTGCCAGCAGCCATAGCGGGAGTAACCATGAGCAGTTCTTC	CASSHSGSNHEQFF	TRBD2	TRBJ2-1	TRBV7-3	14	few
TGTGCCAGCAGTTCCCGGGGAGCGGGGGGATACAGAGTCGGGGAGCTGCTTTTT	CASSSRGAGGYRVGELLF	TRBD2	TRBJ2-2	TRBV11-3	18	few
TGCAGTACTAACCAACTAGCGGGGATGAACAATGAGCAGTTCTTC	CSTNQLAGMNNEQFF	TRBD2	TRBJ2-1	TRBV20-1	15	.
TGTGCCAACAGCTTAGTCCGGAGGGGCACTGTAGCTATATTT	CANSLVRRGTVAIF	.	TRBJ1-1	TRBV11-2	14	.
TGTGCCAGCAGCCCCGTTCTGGGGACCGTAAGTGAAAAACTGTTTTTT	CASSPVLGTVSEKLFF	.	TRBJ1-4	TRBV7-9	16	.
TGTGCCGCCAGCTTAGGAACTAGTTCCTACAGTGAGCAGTTCTTC	CAASLGTSSYSEQFF	.	TRBJ2-1	TRBV7-9	15	.
TGTGCCAGCAGCTACAGCGGACAGGGTAGTCACCCCCAGCATTTT	CASSYSGQGSHPQHF	TRBD1	TRBJ1-5	TRBV6-5	15	.
TGTGCCAGCGACATGAAAGGCGACGCCGGGGAACTGTTTTTT	CASDMKGDAGELFF	.	TRBJ2-2	TRBV6-1	14	.
TGTGCCAGCAGTGAAACAACGGCGGAAGCGGATGAGCAGTTCTTC	CASSETTAEADEQFF	.	TRBJ2-1	TRBV6-1	15	many
TGTGCCACCAGTGACCTTGGGACAGACAATGAGCAGTTCTTC	CATSDLGTDNEQFF	TRBD1	TRBJ2-1	TRBV24-1	14	many
TGTGCCAGCAGCCACGCGAATAATATGCCCGGGGACCTGTTTTTT	CASSHANNMPGDLFF	.	TRBJ2-2	TRBV4-2	15	.
TGCAGAGTTGCAGGTTTAGGCACTGAAGCTTTCTTT	CRVAGLGTEAFF	.	TRBJ1-1	TRBV29-1	12	.
TGTGCCAGGAGACGCGAAATCACGGACTTC	CARRREITDF	.	TRBJ2-4	TRBV28	10	.
TGCACCGTACCGACCGCTAGCTATGGCTACACCTTC	CTVPTASYGYTF	.	TRBJ1-2	TRBV29-1	12	.
TGTGCCAGCAGCCTTGGGACGGAAAATGAAAAACTGTTTTTT	CASSLGTENEKLFF	.	TRBJ1-4	TRBV11-2	14	.
TGCAGCGTTACGGGCTATCGAATACCGAGTATAGGGCAGTTCTTC	CSVTGYRIPSIGQFF	.	TRBJ2-1	TRBV29-1	15	once
TGTGACAGCAGCCCCTTCGACAGTGGGAATGAGACCCAGTACTTC	CDSSPFDSGNETQYF	.	TRBJ2-5	TRBV11-1	15	.
TGCGCCAGCAGCCCGGATGTTGGAAGTCAGGGTAACGAGCAGTACTTC	CASSPDVGSQGNEQYF	.	TRBJ2-7	TRBV5-1	16	.
TGCAGTGCTCAGCGGGATGGGAGCGAGCACTACTTC	CSAQRDGSEHYF	TRBD2	TRBJ2-7	TRBV20-1	12	.
TGCAGCATTGGCTCCCGGACCGACCGCCAAGAGACCCAGTACTTC	CSIGSRTDRQETQYF	.	TRBJ2-5	TRBV29-1	15	.
TGCAGTACTAAGTCTGCAGGGCTTGATCAGCCCCAGCATTTT	CSTKSAGLDQPQHF	.	TRBJ1-5	TRBV20-1	14	.
TGTGCCAGCAGTTACAGGGGGACAGGAGGGAACACTGAAGCTTTCTTT	CASSYRGTGGNTEAFF	TRBD1	TRBJ1-1	TRBV6-5	16	.
TGCAGTCCTAGGTCGGGGTTCTCTGGAAACACCATATATTTT	CSPRSGFSGNTIYF	.	TRBJ1-3	TRBV20-1	14	.
TGCAGCGCTGGTGAGGACAGTGCCACCGGGGAGCTGTTCTTT	CSAGEDSATGELFF	.	TRBJ2-2	TRBV29-1	14	.
TGTGCCAGCAGTCCCTGGACAGGGCGGCCTCAGCCCCAGCATTTT	CASSPWTGRPQPQHF	TRBD1	TRBJ1-5	TRBV6-1	15	.
TGTGCCAGCAGCTCCCTAGCGGAGGGGCCGGGAAATGAGCAGTTCTTC	CASSSLAEGPGNEQFF	TRBD2	TRBJ2-1	TRBV11-3	16	.
TGTGCCAGCAGCTTAGCCCGAGGGGGGCCGACCTACGAGCAGCACTTC	CASSLARGGPTYEQHF	.	TRBJ2-7	TRBV11-3	16	.
TGCAATGCTAAGATAACAAGATACCCCTACGAGCAGTACTTC	CNAKITRYPYEQYF	.	TRBJ2-7	TRBV20-1	14	.
TGTGCCAGCAGTTTACGTTCGGGCTATGGCTACACCTTC	CASSLRSGYGYTF	.	TRBJ1-2	TRBV28	13	few
TGCGCCAGCAGCCAAGATCTCGGAGAGACCCACTGCTTC	CASSQDLGETHCF	.	TRBJ2-5	TRBV4-3	13	.
TGTGCCAGTAGCTCCACAATGGGGGGACCAAAGGAGAGCCAGTACTTC	CASSSTMGGPKESQYF	.	TRBJ2-5	TRBV11-2	16	few
TGCAGTGCTAATGTTTCAGGGGCAATCTATGGTTACACCTTC	CSANVSGAIYGYTF	.	TRBJ1-2	TRBV20-1	14	.
TGCAGTGCTAGCGATCGGGAGACTAGCGGGTGGGCGCTTCCCCAGTACTTC	CSASDRETSGWALPQYF	TRBD2	TRBJ2-5	TRBV20-1	17	once
TGTGCCAGCAGCTTTAGTCGGAACACCGGGGAGCTGTTTTTT	CASSFSRNTGELFF	.	TRBJ2-2	TRBV11-1	14	.
TGTGCCAGCAGCTTAACTGGGATACCCACAGATACGCAGTATTTT	CASSLTGIPTDTQYF	.	TRBJ2-3	TRBV7-3	15	.
TGTGCTAGCAGCTCCAGGACCGCCGCGGACTATGGCCACACATTC	CASSSRTAADYGHTF	.	TRBJ1-2	TRBV11-2	15	.
TGTGCCAGCAGCTTAGTAAACAGGGTGAGGGGCATTTACGAGCAGTACTTC	CASSLVNRVRGIYEQYF	.	TRBJ2-7	TRBV11-2	17	.
TGTGCCAGCAGCTTTGATAGGGCCACAGATACACAGTATTTT	CASSFDRATDTQYF	.	TRBJ2-3	TRBV11-2	14	.
TGCGTTAGCAGTGAGCCACTTGGGCAGGCGGGTTCTGAAAAACTGTTTTTT	CVSSEPLGQAGSEKLFF	.	TRBJ1-4	TRBV10-2	17	.